These 17 T cell receptor beta chains came from one sample sequenced in a study of blood T cell repertoires in COVID-19. The protocol was immunoSEQ multiplex PCR, while the TCRdb copy is restricted to in-frame clones and leaves out a portion. Here the sample spans 100,000 or so clones, around 90% being singletons. Sequencing was performed on peripheral blood. The receptor source for this set is a human donor with active COVID-19. The donor label of this sample is uncertain.

The chain links TRBV19 to TRBJ2-1; a possible D gene is TRBD2 (5 bases). Trimming stripped 1 base from V and 6 bases from J, with 7 bases between. This CDR3 is built from 13 residues. The V gene's germline CDR1 is LNHDA and CDR2 SQIVND (reference sequence). CDR3 in amino acids: CASSIGGGNEQFF. The CDR3 region has the DNA TGTGCCAGTAGTATAGGAGGAGGCAATGAGCAGTTCTTC.

The chain uses TRBV18 and TRBJ1-4; tentative D call: TRBD1 (6 bases). In germline, CDR1 is KGHSH, CDR2 LQKENI. Trimming took off 5 bases at V and 10 bases at J, with 17 bases between the two ends. This CDR3 is built from 14 residues. Here the CDR3 DNA reads TGTGCCAGCTCATGGACAGAGGACCCTGGAAAACTGTTTTTT. The encoded protein is CASSWTEDPGKLFF.

This rearrangement joins TRBV7-9 to TRBJ2-5; 11 bases align to TRBD2. The length of the CDR3 is 14 residues. CDR1 and CDR2 (germline): SEHNR, FQNEAQ (reference sequence). Germline trimming cut 5 bases from V and 5 bases from J; bases unmatched to any gene: 4. CDR3 DNA: TGTGCCAGCAGCCTGGGACTAGCGGTCGAGACCCAGTACTTC. Translating gives CASSLGLAVETQYF. Using reference TRBV7-9 and TRBJ2-5 for the parts outside the CDR3, the full variable domain is DTGVSQNPRHKITKRGQNVTFRCDPISEHNRLYWYRQTLGQGPEFLTYFQNEAQLEKSRLLSDRFSAERPKGSFSTLEIQRTEQGDSAMYLCASSLGLAVETQYFGPGTRLLVL.

The chain recombines TRBV28 with TRBJ1-3; 7 bases map to TRBD1. This CDR3 region has 14 residues. The junction had 5 bases not matched to a gene; V was cut back by 5 bases and J by 4 bases. Germline V gene lookup returns CDR1 MDHEN and CDR2 SYDVKM. The CDR3 DNA is TGTGCCAGCAGTACGACAGGGTCCGGAAACACCATATATTTT. Encoded protein: CASSTTGSGNTIYF.

This clone was detected a few times. This chain uses TRBV4-2 with TRBJ2-1; 8 nucleotides align to TRBD2. This CDR3 is built from 17 residues. Germline CDR1 LGHNA, CDR2 YNFKEQ. Germline trimming cut 1 base from V and 0 bases from J; bases unmatched to any gene: 5. The CDR3 protein is CASSQVLGGASYNEQFF. Here the CDR3 DNA reads TGTGCCAGCAGCCAAGTACTCGGGGGGGCCTCCTACAATGAGCAGTTCTTC.

The rearrangement links TRBV4-3 to TRBJ1-2, with D perhaps TRBD1 (6 bases). The CDR3 spans 14 residues. Germline CDR1 and CDR2: LGHNA and YSLEER. With 0 bases removed from V and 8 bases from J, the gap between germline ends came to 13 bases. This CDR3 is CASSQDRQEGGYTF. In nucleotides, the CDR3 is TGCGCCAGCAGCCAAGATCGACAGGAAGGCGGCTACACCTTC.

This sequence joins TRBV6-2 or TRBV6-3 and TRBJ1-2; 9 bases fit TRBD1. J was trimmed by 7 bases and V by 6 bases; bases with no gene match: 3. Germline CDR1 reads MNHEY; CDR2 reads SVGEGT. The CDR3 sequence is 12 residues long. The CDR3 protein is CASSPDRGGYTF. The CDR3, as DNA: TGTGCCAGCAGCCCGGACAGGGGTGGCTACACCTTC.

The chain uses TRBV7-9 and TRBJ1-6; 9 bases match TRBD1. CDR1 is SEHNR, CDR2 FQNEAQ, per germline (reference sequence). The CDR3 is made up of 15 amino acids. After removal of 5 bases from V and 9 bases from J, the junction contained 8 bases not matched to a gene. The CDR3 nucleotides read TGTGCCAGCAGCCTAGGGGACAGGGATGCTTCACCCCTCCACTTT. Its translation: CASSLGDRDASPLHF.

This clone was detected a few times. V usage is TRBV5-6 and J usage is TRBJ1-2; D may be TRBD1 (6 bases). This CDR3 region has 16 residues. Trimming stripped 4 bases from V and 4 bases from J, with 20 bases between. Germline assignment: CDR1 SGHDT and CDR2 YYEEEE. The CDR3 DNA is TGTGCCAGCAGCCCTGCAGGCGGGGGGCAGCTCTATGGCTACACCTTC. Protein product: CASSPAGGGQLYGYTF.

The chain couples TRBV5-1 to TRBJ2-5; 13 positions match TRBD2. CDR3 length equals 16 residues. V lost 4 bases to trimming and J lost 2 bases; unmatched junction nucleotides: 5. Germline V gene sequence: CDR1 SGHRS, CDR2 YFSETQ. CDR3 in DNA: TGCGCCAGCAGCCCGACGGGACTAGCGGGGCAAGAGACCCAGTACTTC. Translated: CASSPTGLAGQETQYF.

This sequence joins TRBV11-3 and TRBJ2-2, with 9 nucleotides matching TRBD1. Germline V gene data show CDR1 as SGHNT and CDR2 as YENEEA. Trimming removed 6 bases from V and 7 bases from J; junction bases left unmatched: 9. The CDR3 runs 15 residues. The CDR3 sequence is CASRAGTGMDGELFF. CDR3 DNA: TGTGCCAGCAGAGCCGGGACAGGGATGGACGGGGAGCTGTTTTTT.

This chain joins TRBV6-5 and TRBJ1-5, with D tentatively TRBD1 (5 bases). Germline V gene data show CDR1 as MNHEY and CDR2 as SVGAGI. This CDR3 has 14 residues. Trimming removed 4 bases at V and 3 bases at J, with 10 bases between. The CDR3 DNA reads TGTGCCAGCAGTTCTACAGGTTACAATCAGCCCCAGCATTTT. It encodes CASSSTGYNQPQHF.

The J gene is TRBJ2-4, the V gene TRBV6-4; possible D gene TRBD1, 5 bases. CDR1 is MRHNA, CDR2 SNTAGT, per germline. V was cut by 0 bases and J by 1 base, with 13 bases left in between. This CDR3 region has 17 residues. In DNA form, the CDR3 reads TGTGCCAGCAGTGACTCCCACCAGGGTCAGGCCAAAAACATTCAGTACTTC. Amino acid sequence: CASSDSHQGQAKNIQYF.

V usage is TRBV7-6 and J usage is TRBJ1-1; TRBD1 aligns across 11 bases. The CDR3 runs to 18 residues. Germline lookup yields CDR1 SGHVS and CDR2 FNYEAQ. V gave up 0 bases and J gave up 5 bases; unmatched junction bases: 11. The CDR3 DNA follows: TGTGCCAGCAGCTTAGCAACTAGGACAGGGGGCCTTTGGACTGAAGCTTTCTTT. Amino acid sequence: CASSLATRTGGLWTEAFF.

The CDR3 here is CASSVGPSGGADTQYF. The CDR3 coding sequence is TGCGCCAGCAGCGTAGGCCCCAGCGGGGGTGCAGATACGCAGTATTTT. This chain connects TRBV4-1 to TRBJ2-3; the match to TRBD2 covers 8 bases. V gave up 5 bases and J gave up 4 bases; unmatched junction bases: 11. Germline CDR1 is MGHRA and CDR2 is YSYEKL. The CDR3 totals 16 residues.

CDR3 sequence (DNA): TGTGCCAGCAGGGCACTGAGCGGGGGGGTCACAGATACGCAGTATTTT. Protein: CASRALSGGVTDTQYF. V gene TRBV5-4 combines with J gene TRBJ2-3; TRBD2 matches at 10 bases. V shed 5 bases, J shed 2 bases, and the junction held 8 bases outside the gene matches. Germline V gene sequence: CDR1 SGHNT, CDR2 YYREEE (reference sequence). The length of the CDR3 is 16 residues.

The chain has TRBV7-2 and TRBJ1-1; 8 nucleotides match TRBD1. The trim removed 7 bases at V and 3 bases at J, leaving 7 bases unmatched. This CDR3 has 14 amino acids. Per the germline V gene, CDR1 is SGHTA and CDR2 is FQGNSA. CDR3 in amino acids: CASKLTGGDTEAFF. Written as DNA, the CDR3 is TGTGCCAGCAAACTAACAGGGGGTGACACTGAAGCTTTCTTT.